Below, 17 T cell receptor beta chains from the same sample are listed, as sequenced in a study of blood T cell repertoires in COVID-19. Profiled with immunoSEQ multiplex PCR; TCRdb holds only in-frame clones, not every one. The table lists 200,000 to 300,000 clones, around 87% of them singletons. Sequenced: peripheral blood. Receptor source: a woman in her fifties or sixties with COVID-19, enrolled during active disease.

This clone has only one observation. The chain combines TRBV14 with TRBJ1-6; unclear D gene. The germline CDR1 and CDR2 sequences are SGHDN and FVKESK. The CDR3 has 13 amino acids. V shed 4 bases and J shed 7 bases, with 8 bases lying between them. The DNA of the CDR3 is TGTGCCAGCAGCCTTACGGAGAATTCACCCCTCCACTTT. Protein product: CASSLTENSPLHF.

The DNA for the CDR3 is TGTGCCACCAGCAGAGGGACAGTCCAAGAGACCCAGTACTTC. It codes for CATSRGTVQETQYF. The chain links TRBV15 to TRBJ2-5; weak D call: TRBD1 (6 bases). Trimming took off 1 base at V and 1 base at J, with 7 bases between the two ends. Germline V gene data show CDR1 as LNHNV and CDR2 as YYDKDF (reference sequence). CDR3 length: 14 residues. The full variable domain, completed using reference TRBV15 and TRBJ2-5, is DAMVIQNPRYQVTQFGKPVTLSCSQTLNHNVMYWYQQKSSQAPKLLFHYYDKDFNNEADTPDNFQSRRPNTSFCFLDIRSPGLGDTAMYLCATSRGTVQETQYFGPGTRLLVL.

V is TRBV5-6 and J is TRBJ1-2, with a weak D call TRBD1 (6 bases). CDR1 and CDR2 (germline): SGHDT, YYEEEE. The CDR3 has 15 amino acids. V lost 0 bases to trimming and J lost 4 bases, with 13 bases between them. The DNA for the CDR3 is TGTGCCAGCAGCTTGGTGGGCAGGGGCGGCTATGGCTACACCTTC. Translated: CASSLVGRGGYGYTF.

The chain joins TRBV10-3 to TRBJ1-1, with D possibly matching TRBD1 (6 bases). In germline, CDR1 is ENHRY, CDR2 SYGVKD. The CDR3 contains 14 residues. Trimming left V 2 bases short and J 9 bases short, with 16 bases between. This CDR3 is CAISERRDKPKAFF. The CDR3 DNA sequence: TGTGCCATCAGTGAGCGCCGGGACAAACCTAAAGCTTTCTTT.

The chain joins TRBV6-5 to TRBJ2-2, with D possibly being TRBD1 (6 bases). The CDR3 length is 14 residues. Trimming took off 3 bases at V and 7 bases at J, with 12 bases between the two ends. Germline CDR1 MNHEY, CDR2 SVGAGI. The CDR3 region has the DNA TGTGCCAGCAGTTATCTGGGGGCCAGCGGGGAGCTGTTTTTT. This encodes CASSYLGASGELFF.

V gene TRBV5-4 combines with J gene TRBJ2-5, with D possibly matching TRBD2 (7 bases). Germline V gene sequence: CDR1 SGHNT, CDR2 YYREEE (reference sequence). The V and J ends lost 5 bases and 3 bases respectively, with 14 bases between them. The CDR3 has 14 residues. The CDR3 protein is CASRMKGGEETQYF. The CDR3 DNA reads TGTGCCAGCAGAATGAAGGGGGGGGAAGAGACCCAGTACTTC.

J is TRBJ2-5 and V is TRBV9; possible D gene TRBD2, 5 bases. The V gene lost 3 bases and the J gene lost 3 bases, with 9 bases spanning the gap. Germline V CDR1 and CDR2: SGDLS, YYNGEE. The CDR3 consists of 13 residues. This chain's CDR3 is CASSAGNEETQYF. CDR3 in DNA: TGTGCCAGCAGCGCCGGGAATGAAGAGACCCAGTACTTC. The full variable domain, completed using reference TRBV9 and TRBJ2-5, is DSGVTQTPKHLITATGQRVTLRCSPRSGDLSVYWYQQSLDQGLQFLIQYYNGEERAKGNILERFSAQQFPDLHSELNLSSLELGDSALYFCASSAGNEETQYFGPGTRLLVL.

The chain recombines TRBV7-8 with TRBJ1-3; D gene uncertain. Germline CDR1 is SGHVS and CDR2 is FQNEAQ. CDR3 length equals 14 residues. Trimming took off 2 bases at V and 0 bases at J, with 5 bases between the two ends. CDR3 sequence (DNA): TGTGCCAGCAGCTTAACGGGCTCTGGAAACACCATATATTTT. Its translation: CASSLTGSGNTIYF.

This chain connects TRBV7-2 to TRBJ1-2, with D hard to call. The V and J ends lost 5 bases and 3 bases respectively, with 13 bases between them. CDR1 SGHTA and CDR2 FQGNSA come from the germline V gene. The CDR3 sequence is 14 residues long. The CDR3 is CASSPPGAYYGYTF. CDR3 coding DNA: TGTGCCAGCAGCCCGCCGGGAGCCTACTATGGCTACACCTTC.

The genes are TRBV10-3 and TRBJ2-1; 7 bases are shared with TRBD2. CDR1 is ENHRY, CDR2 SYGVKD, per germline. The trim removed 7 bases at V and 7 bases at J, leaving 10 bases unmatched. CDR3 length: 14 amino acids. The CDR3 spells CAINGGSGENEQFF. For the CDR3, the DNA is TGTGCCATCAACGGCGGGAGCGGGGAAAATGAGCAGTTCTTC.

The CDR3 loop reads CASSPQRTGQDTQYF. CDR3 nucleotide sequence: TGTGCCAGCTCACCCCAGAGGACAGGGCAAGATACGCAGTATTTT. This chain connects TRBV18 to TRBJ2-3; 8 bases line up with TRBD1. Germline V gene data show CDR1 as KGHSH and CDR2 as LQKENI. V shed 3 bases and J 5 bases; nucleotides not matched to a gene: 7. This CDR3 is built from 15 residues. Full variable domain (remainder filled in from reference TRBV18 and TRBJ2-3): NAGVMQNPRHLVRRRGQEARLRCSPMKGHSHVYWYRQLPEEGLKFMVYLQKENIIDESGMPKERFSAEFPKEGPSILRIQQVVRGDSAAYFCASSPQRTGQDTQYFGPGTRLTVL.

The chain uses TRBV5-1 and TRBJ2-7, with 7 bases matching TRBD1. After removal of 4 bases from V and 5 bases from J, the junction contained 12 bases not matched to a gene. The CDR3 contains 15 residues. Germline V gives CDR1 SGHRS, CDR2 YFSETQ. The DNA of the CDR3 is TGCGCCAGCAGCCTCAAACCGACAGGGAACGACGAGCAGTACTTC. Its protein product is CASSLKPTGNDEQYF.

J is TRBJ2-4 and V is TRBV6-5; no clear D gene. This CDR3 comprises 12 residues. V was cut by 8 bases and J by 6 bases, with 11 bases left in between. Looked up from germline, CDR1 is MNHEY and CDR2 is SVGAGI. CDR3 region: CASSRNPNIQYF. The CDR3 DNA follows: TGTGCCAGCTCTAGGAATCCAAACATTCAGTACTTC.

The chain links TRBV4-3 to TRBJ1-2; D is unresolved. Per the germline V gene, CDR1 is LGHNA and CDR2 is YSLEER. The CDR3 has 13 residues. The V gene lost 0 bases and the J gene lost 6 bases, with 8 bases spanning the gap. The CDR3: CASSQEFTDGYTF. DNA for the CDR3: TGCGCCAGCAGCCAAGAATTCACGGATGGCTACACCTTC.

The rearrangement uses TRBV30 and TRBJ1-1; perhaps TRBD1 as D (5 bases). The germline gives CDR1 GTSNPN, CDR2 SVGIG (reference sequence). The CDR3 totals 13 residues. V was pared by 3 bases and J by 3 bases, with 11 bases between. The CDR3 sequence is CAWSREDHTEAFF. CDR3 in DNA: TGTGCCTGGAGCAGGGAGGATCACACTGAAGCTTTCTTT.

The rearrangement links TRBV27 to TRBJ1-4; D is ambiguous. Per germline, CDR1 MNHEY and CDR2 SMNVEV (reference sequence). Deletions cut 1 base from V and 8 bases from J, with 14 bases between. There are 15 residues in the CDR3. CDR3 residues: CASSLFPNMWEKLFF. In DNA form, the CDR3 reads TGTGCCAGCAGTTTATTCCCGAACATGTGGGAAAAACTGTTTTTT.

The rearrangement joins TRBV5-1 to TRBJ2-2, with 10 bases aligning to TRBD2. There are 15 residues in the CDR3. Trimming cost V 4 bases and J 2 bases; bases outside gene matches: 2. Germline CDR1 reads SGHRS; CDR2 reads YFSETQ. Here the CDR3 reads CASSRTSGNTGELFF. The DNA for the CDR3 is TGCGCCAGCAGCCGGACTAGCGGTAACACCGGGGAGCTGTTTTTT.